These 20 T cell receptor beta chains share one sample of origin, sequenced in a study of T cells after yellow fever vaccination. TCRdb recomputed calls from the 5' RACE reads with MiXCR, one row per CDR3 protein. The data contain 150,000 to 200,000 distinct CDR3 sequences, more than 5.5% of them singletons. The sample here was CD4+ T cells sorted from PBMCs, taken around 5 days after the first yellow fever vaccination. Receptor source: a man aged 18 to 30 who received the YFV17D yellow fever vaccine.

The sample holds a few counts of this clonotype. The J gene is TRBJ2-1, the V gene TRBV6-2 or TRBV6-3; D is ambiguous. The CDR3 covers 13 residues. Germline CDR1 and CDR2: MNHEY and SVGEGT. V lost 5 bases and J 2 bases, leaving 7 bases between the germline ends. The CDR3 DNA follows: TGTGCCAGCAGTGCTCACCCCTACAATGAGCAGTTCTTC. Translated: CASSAHPYNEQFF.

V and J are TRBV5-1 and TRBJ1-1; TRBD1 matches at 7 bases. CDR3 length: 16 residues. Germline V gene lookup returns CDR1 SGHRS and CDR2 YFSETQ. The J segment lost 4 bases and the V segment lost 3 bases, leaving 12 bases of the junction unmatched. CDR3: CASSSSAGAGGTEAFF. The DNA of the CDR3 is TGCGCCAGCAGCTCTTCCGCGGGGGCAGGGGGCACTGAAGCTTTCTTT.

This clonotype occurred many times. The chain combines TRBV7-2 with TRBJ2-7, with TRBD1 matching 8 bases. J was trimmed by 4 bases and V by 1 base; bases with no gene match: 6. This CDR3 contains 15 residues. Per germline, CDR1 SGHTA and CDR2 FQGNSA. The CDR3 nucleotides read TGTGCCAGCAGCTTAGTACCGGACAGGGTTTACGAGCAGTACTTC. This encodes CASSLVPDRVYEQYF.

This clonotype was detected many times. V is TRBV4-3 and J is TRBJ2-7, with D possibly matching TRBD1 (5 bases). V dropped 5 bases and J dropped 2 bases, with 19 bases sitting between them. Germline CDR1 and CDR2: LGHNA and YSLEER. This CDR3 comprises 16 residues. CDR3 in amino acids: CASSDANTQAPYEQYV. The DNA of the CDR3 is TGCGCCAGCAGCGATGCTAACACACAGGCCCCCTACGAGCAGTACGTC.

This clonotype was seen ten or more times. The V and J genes are TRBV7-2 and TRBJ2-2; D is possibly TRBD2 (5 bases). V gave up 5 bases and J gave up 0 bases, with 10 bases separating them. Germline V gene sequence: CDR1 SGHTA, CDR2 FQGNSA. The CDR3 has 15 residues. The DNA of the CDR3 is TGTGCCAGCAGCCCGGGGATAGCGAACACCGGGGAGCTGTTTTTT. As protein: CASSPGIANTGELFF.

This clonotype was picked up a small number of times. The chain uses TRBV28 and TRBJ2-7, with no clear D. CDR1 and CDR2 (germline): MDHEN, SYDVKM. The CDR3 consists of 13 residues. V lost 5 bases to trimming and J lost 5 bases, with 13 bases between them. CDR3 coding DNA: TGTGCCAGCAGTCGTCGGGCGCGGAACGAGCAGTACTTC. It encodes CASSRRARNEQYF.

This clonotype occurred a few times. V is TRBV5-5 and J is TRBJ2-7; D is perhaps TRBD1 (6 bases). The length of the CDR3 is 15 residues. CDR1 SGHKS and CDR2 YYEKEE come from the germline V gene (reference sequence). V lost 1 base, J lost 0 bases, and 11 bases lay in between. CDR3 loop: CASSLIAGASYEQYF. The CDR3 nucleotides are TGTGCCAGCAGCTTGATCGCAGGGGCCTCCTACGAGCAGTACTTC.

This clonotype was detected many times. The chain recombines TRBV7-9 with TRBJ1-1; D uncertain. This CDR3 is 15 amino acids long. V was clipped by 3 bases and J by 0 bases, with 11 bases between them. Germline V gene sequence: CDR1 SEHNR, CDR2 FQNEAQ (reference sequence). CDR3 sequence: CASSFGGAMNTEAFF. The CDR3 DNA reads TGTGCCAGCAGCTTCGGCGGCGCCATGAACACTGAAGCTTTCTTT.

This chain links TRBV20-1 with TRBJ2-5; D perhaps matches TRBD2 (6 bases). The length of the CDR3 is 13 residues. In germline, CDR1 is DFQATT, CDR2 SNEGSKA (reference sequence). V shed 5 bases and J shed 8 bases, with 18 bases lying between them. The CDR3 reads CSAPRGSWSTQYF. The DNA for the CDR3 is TGCAGTGCTCCGCGGGGTAGTTGGTCAACCCAGTACTTC.

This clonotype was observed at least ten times. The V gene is TRBV5-1, the J gene TRBJ2-5, with D tentatively TRBD1 or TRBD2 (5 bases each). The V and J ends lost 4 bases and 1 base respectively, with 11 bases between them. This CDR3 spans 14 amino acids. In germline, CDR1 is SGHRS, CDR2 YFSETQ. CDR3 nucleotide sequence: TGCGCCAGCAGCCGGGACGGCTTCCAAGAGACCCAGTACTTC. Encoded protein: CASSRDGFQETQYF.

This clonotype was detected ten times or more. The chain uses TRBV12-3 or TRBV12-4 and TRBJ1-5, with TRBD1 matching 7 bases. The V gene end was trimmed by 5 bases and the J gene end by 6 bases; junction bases not matched to a gene: 10. This CDR3 comprises 15 residues. CDR3 residues: CASSPTGHGGQPQHF. Written as DNA, the CDR3 is TGTGCCAGCAGTCCGACAGGGCACGGGGGTCAGCCCCAGCATTTT.

This clonotype was recorded many times. This chain joins TRBV7-2 and TRBJ1-4; D is ambiguous. Germline V gene data show CDR1 as SGHTA and CDR2 as FQGNSA. This CDR3 region has 15 residues. V was trimmed by 3 bases and J by 8 bases, leaving 16 bases between them. CDR3 region: CASSFFGSPGEKLFF. CDR3 in DNA: TGTGCCAGCAGCTTTTTTGGTAGTCCAGGCGAAAAACTGTTTTTT.

At least ten counts were recorded for this clonotype. V gene TRBV7-2 combines with J gene TRBJ2-1, with 7 positions matching TRBD1. The CDR3 consists of 16 residues. The junction had 5 bases not matched to a gene; V was cut back by 0 bases and J by 3 bases. Germline CDR1 SGHTA, CDR2 FQGNSA. The CDR3 is CASSLAMAGGYNEQFF. The CDR3 DNA sequence: TGTGCCAGCAGCTTAGCGATGGCAGGGGGCTACAATGAGCAGTTCTTC.

The genes are TRBV27 and TRBJ2-5; perhaps D is TRBD1 or TRBD2 (6 bases each). Germline loops: CDR1 MNHEY, CDR2 SMNVEV (reference sequence). V shed 3 bases and J shed 4 bases, with 9 bases lying between them. The CDR3 contains 13 residues. As DNA, the CDR3 is TGTGCCAGCAGTTTTAAGGGGGGAGAGACCCAGTACTTC. Encoded protein: CASSFKGGETQYF.

In its sample, this clonotype was seen many times. The J gene is TRBJ2-7, the V gene TRBV27; tentative D call: TRBD1 (5 bases). This CDR3 has 15 residues. In germline, CDR1 is MNHEY, CDR2 SMNVEV (reference sequence). V lost 2 bases and J 3 bases, leaving 14 bases between the germline ends. CDR3 in DNA: TGTGCCAGCAGTTTAGGACCCACAGGCTACTACGAGCAGTACTTC. Translating it yields CASSLGPTGYYEQYF.

This clonotype was observed many times. The chain links TRBV10-3 to TRBJ1-6; possible D gene TRBD1, 6 bases. Per germline, CDR1 ENHRY and CDR2 SYGVKD. This CDR3 spans 13 amino acids. The ends were cut back, 6 bases at V and 10 bases at J, with 13 bases in the middle. DNA for the CDR3: TGTGCCATCAGCCCGCGTCAGGGGTCACCCCTCCACTTT. It translates to CAISPRQGSPLHF.

The V and J genes are TRBV5-4 and TRBJ2-1, with D maybe TRBD2 (5 bases). V lost 0 bases to trimming and J lost 5 bases, with 12 bases between them. CDR3 length: 15 residues. Germline lookup yields CDR1 SGHNT and CDR2 YYREEE (reference sequence). The CDR3 nucleotides are TGTGCCAGCAGCTTGGGCGCTAGCAGGCACAATGAGCAGTTCTTC. Its translation is CASSLGASRHNEQFF.

This clonotype was found many times. The rearrangement joins TRBV27 to TRBJ1-6; D not resolved. Between the trimmed V and J ends, which lost 4 bases and 7 bases, there was a span of 14 bases. The CDR3 has 15 residues. Germline CDR1 and CDR2: MNHEY and SMNVEV (reference sequence). This CDR3 reads CASSSRQDYNSPLHF. The CDR3 region has the DNA TGTGCCAGCAGTTCGAGGCAGGATTACAATTCACCCCTCCACTTT.

The rearrangement links TRBV4-1 to TRBJ1-5; possible D gene TRBD1, 6 bases. With 6 bases removed from V and 1 base from J, the gap between germline ends came to 13 bases. CDR1 is MGHRA and CDR2 is YSYEKL in the germline V gene. The CDR3 is 15 residues long. CDR3 loop: CASRPYRDSNQPQHF. In nucleotides, the CDR3 is TGCGCCAGCAGGCCCTACAGGGACAGCAATCAGCCCCAGCATTTT.

In its sample, this clonotype was seen many times. The chain recombines TRBV15 with TRBJ1-3; D is ambiguous. V was clipped by 5 bases and J by 0 bases, with 8 bases between them. Per the germline V gene, CDR1 is LNHNV and CDR2 is YYDKDF (reference sequence). The CDR3 extends over 14 amino acids. The CDR3 region is CATSLAGSGNTIYF. CDR3 nucleotides: TGTGCCACCAGCCTGGCGGGCTCTGGAAACACCATATATTTT.